This is a list of T cell receptor beta chains from one sample in a study of shared clonotypes between healthy human individuals. The data were produced by immunoSEQ multiplex PCR, yet TCRdb's version contains in-frame clones alone and is incomplete. The sample includes nearly 500,000 clones, 75% to 85% of them seen just once. Sequences were obtained from PBMCs. The origin of the receptors is a woman aged 40 to 50 in good health. Some clones in this sample may be carry-over from other donors' samples. Both conserved end residues are part of each CDR3.

J gene | V gene | CDR3 protein
TRBJ2-6 | TRBV7-7 | CASSKTGVPQSRANVLTF
TRBJ2-7 | TRBV6-5 | CATQRSGQHSYEQYF
TRBJ1-1 | TRBV19 | CASSMRGTEAFF
TRBJ2-7 | TRBV2 | CASTGGLAHSYEQYF
TRBJ2-6 | TRBV10-2 | CASSESPGRPSGANVLTF
TRBJ1-1 | TRBV14 | CASSQGWNTEALF
TRBJ2-5 | TRBV27 | CASSPRQGETQYF
TRBJ2-7 | TRBV15 | CATSGDREADEQYF
TRBJ2-5 | TRBV10-3 | CAISDWGETQYF
TRBJ1-4 | TRBV7-2 | CASSFGGGPGEKLFF
TRBJ2-2 | TRBV5-1 | CASSLSQGNTGELFF
TRBJ1-1 | TRBV7-9 | CASSLTGQNTEAFF
TRBJ2-6 | TRBV27 | CASSGDRAGANVLTF
TRBJ2-7 | TRBV19 | CASSRDTNYEQYF
TRBJ2-3 | TRBV6-1 | CASSELGSGSSDTQYF
TRBJ1-4 | TRBV15 | CATSPESRRDLTNEKLFF
TRBJ2-1 | TRBV18 | CASSPSGTGYNEQFF
TRBJ2-7 | TRBV2 | CASSDHPYEQYF
TRBJ2-7 | TRBV7-2 | CASSLVYGRTGLTYEQYF
TRBJ2-1 | TRBV7-5 | CASPPPRGGSLSYNEQFF
TRBJ1-1 | TRBV5-1 | CASSWDRNTEAFF
TRBJ2-4 | TRBV28 | CASSFSGEAKNIQYF
TRBJ1-4 | TRBV28 | CASRSNEKLFF
TRBJ2-7 | TRBV9 | CASGYRDRGGEQYF
TRBJ1-2 | TRBV27 | CASSFRGRDRYGYTF
TRBJ2-7 | TRBV10-2 | CASSEGAESYEQYF
TRBJ2-3 | TRBV5-1 | CASSLLAGASDTQYF
TRBJ2-7 | TRBV18 | CASSPFSATIWEQYF
TRBJ1-1 | TRBV5-1 | CASSLDTVNTEAFF
TRBJ2-1 | TRBV4-3 | CASSQGQVSSYNEQFF
TRBJ2-2 | TRBV7-3 | CASSLTGDGELFF
TRBJ2-2 | TRBV5-1 | CASSFSREGGTGELFF
TRBJ2-6 | TRBV2 | CASSPTGNGANVLTF
TRBJ2-2 | TRBV5-1 | CASSLRAESTGELFF
TRBJ2-3 | TRBV30 | CASRWDTQYF
TRBJ1-2 | TRBV6-6 | CASSSASDGYTF
TRBJ2-7 | TRBV5-1 | CASSWGQEIVEQYF
TRBJ2-1 | TRBV6-5 | CASSSDSREQFF
TRBJ2-3 | TRBV5-1 | CASSPPGSGSWGTDTQYF
TRBJ1-1 | TRBV30 | CAWSVGVTEAFF
TRBJ2-3 | TRBV9 | CASSTHQTRFTDTQYF
TRBJ2-3 | TRBV11-3 | CASSLGGSTDTQYF
TRBJ1-2 | TRBV30 | CAWSRGTAGYTF
NA | TRBV2 | CASRNSGLRSYEQYF
TRBJ2-5 | TRBV27 | CASSFSRETRETQYF
TRBJ2-1 | TRBV7-2 | CASSLQAGGYNEQFF
TRBJ1-3 | TRBV6-1 | CASSERVLSAGNTIYF
TRBJ2-3 | TRBV5-1 | CASSLLGAGGTDTQYF
TRBJ1-5 | TRBV11-2 | CASSFSGHSNQPQHF
TRBJ1-2 | TRBV5-4 | CASSLAKSPGYTF
TRBJ2-5 | TRBV7-9 | CASSDGGDWETQYF
TRBJ2-7 | TRBV5-5 | CASSWNHAGSSYEQYF
TRBJ2-6 | TRBV28 | CASSSIGTSGRMGFGANVLTF
TRBJ2-1 | TRBV5-4 | CASSLEGATYNEQFF